Given below is one T cell receptor (beta chain) in context. The authors ran the assay at deep level. Clones were sequenced by immunoSEQ multiplex PCR, and TCRdb holds only the in-frame ones, with some missing. Among over a million clones, under 80% were seen once, and the ten largest hold roughly 1.4%. Trimming cost V 0 bases and J 8 bases; bases outside gene matches: 10. CDR3 length: 16 amino acids. The germline gives CDR1 MGHRA, CDR2 YSYEKL. This sample is drawn from a study of shared clonotypes between healthy human individuals. Looking at the study overall: With ages of 18 to 49, the donors were a couple of women and a few men. Each donor had three CD4 naive, three CD4 memory, two CD8 naive and one CD8 memory plate.

Specimen: memory CD4+ T cells sorted from blood. Subset indicated: CD45RA-negative fraction. This sequence joins TRBV4-1 and TRBJ2-1; 7 bases line up with TRBD2. This receptor was taken from a man younger than 35 in good health. CDR3 protein: CASSQDVTSVYDEQFF. The CDR3 region has the DNA TGCGCCAGCAGCCAAGACGTAACTAGCGTTTACGATGAGCAGTTCTTC.